Listed below are T cell receptor beta chains from one sample, sequenced in a study of Graves' ophthalmopathy and Graves' hyperthyroidism. TCRdb ran MiXCR on the multiplex PCR reads and lists one entry per CDR3 protein. The repertoire holds 300,000 to 400,000 distinct CDR3 sequences, about a sixth seen once, with roughly 2.3% in the top ten. The sequenced sample consisted of peripheral blood. These receptors originate from an adult woman with stable Graves' hyperthyroidism. The CDR3 runs from the conserved cysteine through the conserved F or W. D genes are given only for firm matches. Not every row has a clone size; where given, it reads once, few, many or a size class.

clone size,D gene,J gene,V gene,CDR3 DNA,CDR3 protein
many,-,TRBJ1-5,TRBV6-1,TGTGCCAGCAGCCAGGTGGCAGGGCCCATCTGGCCCCAGCATTTT,CASSQVAGPIWPQHF
few,TRBD2,TRBJ2-7,TRBV4-3,TGCGCCAGCAGCCAAGATGGGGGGACTAGCGGGTTTACCTACGAGCAGTACTTC,CASSQDGGTSGFTYEQYF
many,TRBD2,TRBJ2-5,TRBV12-3/TRBV12-4,TGTGCCAGCAGTCCCCGGGGGGGAGAGACCCAGTACTTC,CASSPRGGETQYF
-,-,TRBJ1-2,TRBV7-2,TGTGCCAGCAGTACCGGCCCGCGCTATGGCTACACCTTC,CASSTGPRYGYTF
-,TRBD1,TRBJ2-7,TRBV27,TGTGCCAGCAGTTTTCTAGGGGGCGGTTACGAGCAGTACTTC,CASSFLGGGYEQYF
few,-,TRBJ2-7,TRBV7-8,TGTGCCAGCAGCTCCCGAACCTCTTCTGTAACCTACGAGCAGTACTTC,CASSSRTSSVTYEQYF
-,TRBD2,TRBJ2-2,TRBV6-1,TGTGCCAGCAGCCATACCCTAGCGGGCTTGAACACCGGGGAGCTGTTTTTT,CASSHTLAGLNTGELFF
many,TRBD1,TRBJ1-5,TRBV6-1,TGTGCCAGCAGTCGGGACAGGGAAGTAGGTCAGCCCCAGCATTTT,CASSRDREVGQPQHF
many,-,TRBJ2-2,TRBV6-5,TGTGCCAGCCAATCCAGGGTCGGCACCGGGGAGCTGTTTTTT,CASQSRVGTGELFF
once,-,TRBJ1-2,TRBV12-3/TRBV12-4,TGTGCCAGCAGTGACCGGTCGGATCCTAACTATGGCTACACCTTC,CASSDRSDPNYGYTF
many,-,TRBJ1-1,TRBV4-1,TGCGCCAGCAGCCAAGAGTTCGGGACTTTCTTT,CASSQEFGTFF
many,TRBD2,TRBJ2-7,TRBV7-8,TGTGCCAGCAGCTTCGGTAGCGGGGCCGAGCAGTACTTC,CASSFGSGAEQYF
many,-,TRBJ1-6,TRBV9,TGTGCCAGCAGCCCCCGTTCTGGTTCACCCCTCCACTTT,CASSPRSGSPLHF
many,TRBD1,TRBJ1-1,TRBV28,TGTGCCAGTCTCGACAGGGGAATGAACACTGAAGCTTTCTTT,CASLDRGMNTEAFF
many,-,TRBJ1-1,TRBV28,TGTGCCAGCAGTTTCGGGACCAAAGCTTTCTTT,CASSFGTKAFF
once,-,TRBJ2-7,TRBV15,TGTGCCACCAGCAGTTTATCCCTCGGACAGAGCGAGCAGTACTTC,CATSSLSLGQSEQYF
few,-,TRBJ2-5,TRBV6-1,TGTGCCAGCAGTGGGAGTGGTGAGACCCAGTACTTC,CASSGSGETQYF
-,TRBD2,TRBJ2-7,TRBV6-5,TGTGCCAGCAGTTCCCATAGCGGGGGGGCCGTCTCCTACGAGCAGTACTTC,CASSSHSGGAVSYEQYF
many,TRBD1,TRBJ1-1,TRBV28,TGTGCCAGCAGTCCGACACGACAGGGGCGCCTGAACACTGAAGCTTTCTTT,CASSPTRQGRLNTEAFF
many,-,TRBJ2-5,TRBV13,TGTGCCAGCAGCCTGAACGGGGACAATAGAGAGACCCAGTACTTC,CASSLNGDNRETQYF
many,-,TRBJ2-2,TRBV28,TGTGCCAGTTATGGCGGGGAGCTGTTTTTT,CASYGGELFF
few,TRBD1,TRBJ1-5,TRBV19,TGTGCCAGTAGTACCGGGACAGGGGTCTTAAGCAATCAGCCCCAGCATTTT,CASSTGTGVLSNQPQHF